Listed below are T cell receptor beta chains from one sample, sequenced in a study of blood T cell repertoires in COVID-19. TCRdb's table, derived via immunoSEQ multiplex PCR, lists solely in-frame clones and lacks some. Among around 430,000 clones listed, around 87% were seen once. The sample was PBMCs or T cells enriched from blood (not recorded which). The receptor source for this set is a woman aged 45-65 years who had recovered from COVID-19. Both conserved end residues are part of each CDR3. A D gene is named only where the DNA matches it firmly. Expanded clones are given a class, and other clones once, few, many or no size at all.

clone_size: -
v_call: TRBV14
d_call: -
cdr3_length: 13
j_call: TRBJ2-5
cdr3_aa: CASSQRAVETQYF
cdr3_nt: TGTGCCAGCTCACAAAGAGCGGTGGAGACCCAGTACTTC

clone_size: -
v_call: TRBV7-3
d_call: -
cdr3_length: 16
j_call: TRBJ1-1
cdr3_aa: CASSLIIPGVNTEAFF
cdr3_nt: TGTGCCAGCAGCTTAATCATACCAGGGGTGAACACTGAAGCTTTCTTT

clone_size: -
v_call: TRBV4-1
d_call: TRBD1
cdr3_length: 20
j_call: TRBJ2-5
cdr3_aa: CASSQDFGFVGRGFEETQYF
cdr3_nt: TGCGCCAGCAGCCAAGACTTCGGGTTTGTAGGCAGGGGGTTTGAAGAGACCCAGTACTTC

clone_size: -
v_call: TRBV21-1
d_call: -
cdr3_length: 15
j_call: TRBJ1-4
cdr3_aa: CASSITGNGDEKLFF
cdr3_nt: TGTGCCAGCAGCATCACAGGGAATGGGGATGAAAAACTGTTTTTT

clone_size: -
v_call: TRBV30
d_call: -
cdr3_length: 12
j_call: TRBJ1-2
cdr3_aa: CAWSEGDINRTF
cdr3_nt: TGTGCCTGGAGTGAGGGAGATATCAATCGCACCTTC

clone_size: few
v_call: TRBV5-4
d_call: TRBD1
cdr3_length: 14
j_call: TRBJ2-7
cdr3_aa: CASSWRDRSHEQYF
cdr3_nt: TGTGCCAGCAGCTGGCGGGACAGGTCTCACGAGCAGTACTTC

clone_size: -
v_call: TRBV9
d_call: TRBD2
cdr3_length: 19
j_call: TRBJ2-5
cdr3_aa: CASSVGYGIYSGGQETQYF
cdr3_nt: TGTGCCAGCAGCGTAGGGTACGGGATTTATAGCGGGGGCCAAGAGACCCAGTACTTC

clone_size: -
v_call: TRBV14
d_call: -
cdr3_length: 13
j_call: TRBJ1-2
cdr3_aa: CASSLTGVAGYTF
cdr3_nt: TGTGCCAGCAGTCTGACAGGAGTGGCGGGCTACACCTTC

clone_size: -
v_call: TRBV6-5
d_call: -
cdr3_length: 13
j_call: TRBJ1-5
cdr3_aa: CASRHRADQPQHF
cdr3_nt: TGTGCCAGCAGGCACAGGGCAGATCAGCCCCAGCATTTT

clone_size: -
v_call: TRBV28
d_call: -
cdr3_length: 13
j_call: TRBJ1-2
cdr3_aa: CASSLAGNYGYTF
cdr3_nt: TGTGCCAGCAGTTTAGCAGGAAACTATGGCTACACCTTC

clone_size: -
v_call: TRBV7-2
d_call: -
cdr3_length: 16
j_call: TRBJ2-1
cdr3_aa: CASSLAAGALYNEQFF
cdr3_nt: TGTGCCAGCAGCTTAGCGGCGGGGGCACTCTACAATGAGCAGTTCTTC

clone_size: -
v_call: TRBV6-6
d_call: -
cdr3_length: 16
j_call: TRBJ1-2
cdr3_aa: CASRPTGGPGDYGYTF
cdr3_nt: TGTGCCAGCAGACCGACCGGAGGACCAGGGGACTATGGCTACACCTTC

clone_size: -
v_call: TRBV7-2
d_call: -
cdr3_length: 12
j_call: TRBJ1-1
cdr3_aa: CASSFMNTEAFF
cdr3_nt: TGTGCCAGCAGCTTCATGAACACTGAAGCTTTCTTT

clone_size: once
v_call: TRBV11-2
d_call: -
cdr3_length: 14
j_call: TRBJ2-7
cdr3_aa: CASSLTGVVYEQYF
cdr3_nt: TGTGCCAGCAGCTTAACCGGGGTAGTCTACGAGCAGTACTTC